The 25 T cell receptor beta chains presented below share a single source sample, sequenced in a study of OX40 agonist ivuxolimab in advanced cancers. The data were produced by immunoSEQ multiplex PCR, yet TCRdb's version contains in-frame clones alone and is incomplete. The sample contains tens of thousands of clones, about 86% of which appear only once. The input for sequencing was CD4+ or CD8+ T cells sorted from blood, taken in a trial of the OX40 agonist ivuxolimab. The receptors here all came from an adult with an advanced solid tumor such as melanoma, head and neck, liver or kidney cancer.

The rearrangement joins TRBV4-1 to TRBJ2-2; no definite D call. V lost 1 base, J lost 2 bases, and 5 bases lay in between. Germline V CDR1 and CDR2: MGHRA, YSYEKL. This CDR3 spans 14 amino acids. CDR3 amino acids: CASSQGSNTGELFF. In DNA form, the CDR3 reads TGCGCCAGCAGCCAAGGCAGTAACACCGGGGAGCTGTTTTTT.

This chain uses TRBV2 with TRBJ1-1; no reliable D call. Per the germline V gene, CDR1 is SNHLY and CDR2 is FYNNEI. The CDR3 sequence is 13 residues long. V was cut by 9 bases and J by 3 bases, with 14 bases left in between. The CDR3 region is CARRRPGYTEAFF. The CDR3 bases are TGTGCCAGGAGAAGACCGGGATACACTGAAGCTTTCTTT.

This chain links TRBV29-1 with TRBJ1-1; D gene ambiguous. This CDR3 has 11 residues. CDR1 SQVTM and CDR2 ANQGSEA come from the germline V gene. Trimming took off 6 bases at V and 0 bases at J, with 5 bases between the two ends. The DNA for the CDR3 is TGCAGCGTGGAACTGAACACTGAAGCTTTCTTT. Its translation: CSVELNTEAFF.

The V call is TRBV7-2, the J call TRBJ2-7; tentative D call: TRBD1 (5 bases). The CDR3 has 15 amino acids. The V gene's germline CDR1 is SGHTA and CDR2 FQGNSA. V shed 1 base and J shed 0 bases, with 10 bases lying between them. The CDR3 here is CASSLEGISSYEQYF. The CDR3, as DNA: TGTGCCAGCAGCTTAGAGGGGATTAGCTCCTACGAGCAGTACTTC.

The chain has TRBV6-1 and TRBJ1-2; weak D call: TRBD1 (6 bases). The CDR3 is 11 residues long. Trimming removed 6 bases at V and 5 bases at J, with 7 bases between. Germline V gene lookup returns CDR1 MNHNS and CDR2 SASEGT. CDR3 residues: CASRTGYGYTF. For the CDR3, the DNA is TGTGCCAGCAGGACAGGTTATGGCTACACCTTC.

The chain joins TRBV7-2 to TRBJ2-5; 8 bases are a match to TRBD2. The CDR3 is made up of 14 amino acids. Looked up from germline, CDR1 is SGHTA and CDR2 is FQGNSA. V dropped 3 bases and J dropped 5; count of bases not matched to a gene: 5. Written as DNA, the CDR3 is TGTGCCAGCAGCTTGGCGGGGGGCGCGGAGACCCAGTACTTC. Protein product: CASSLAGGAETQYF.

The chain has TRBV4-1 and TRBJ2-7; weak D call: TRBD2 (6 bases). V gave up 4 bases and J gave up 2 bases, with 15 bases separating them. The CDR3 has 15 amino acids. Germline V lookup: CDR1 MGHRA, CDR2 YSYEKL. The CDR3 loop is CASSRGGGTPYEQYF. CDR3 coding DNA: TGCGCCAGCAGCCGGGGAGGTGGTACCCCCTACGAGCAGTACTTC.

V gene TRBV5-6 combines with J gene TRBJ1-5, with 8 bases identical to TRBD1. With V trimmed by 0 bases and J by 2 bases, 4 bases remained unmatched. The CDR3 loop spans 16 amino acids. CDR1 is SGHDT and CDR2 is YYEEEE in the germline V gene. This chain's CDR3 is CASSLETGVGNQPQHF. The CDR3 DNA reads as TGTGCCAGCAGCTTGGAGACAGGGGTGGGCAATCAGCCCCAGCATTTT.

CDR3 protein: CASRQGGTGELFF. The CDR3 DNA is TGCGCCAGCAGACAGGGTGGGACCGGGGAGCTGTTTTTT. The chain is built from TRBV5-1 and TRBJ2-2; TRBD1 is a possible D gene (6 bases). This CDR3 is built from 13 residues. V shed 5 bases and J shed 5 bases, with 10 bases lying between them. From germline, CDR1 is SGHRS and CDR2 YFSETQ. Looking up the rest from reference TRBV5-1 and TRBJ2-2 gives the full variable domain: KAGVTQTPRYLIKTRGQQVTLSCSPISGHRSVSWYQQTPGQGLQFLFEYFSETQRNKGNFPGRFSGRQFSNSRSEMNVSTLELGDSALYLCASRQGGTGELFFGEGSRLTVL.

The chain is built from TRBV25-1 and TRBJ2-7; 9 nucleotides match TRBD1. The germline gives CDR1 MGHDK, CDR2 SYGVNS. The CDR3 is made up of 14 amino acids. V trimming: 7 bases; J trimming: 2 bases; junction bases outside the gene matches: 6. The CDR3 spells CASISGTGTYEQYF. The CDR3 nucleotides are TGTGCCAGCATCTCTGGGACAGGGACCTACGAGCAGTACTTC.

This sequence joins TRBV7-8 and TRBJ2-5; weak D call: TRBD1 (6 bases). The germline V gene encodes CDR1 SGHVS and CDR2 FQNEAQ. This CDR3 spans 15 amino acids. Trimming stripped 4 bases from V and 6 bases from J, with 18 bases between. The CDR3 loop reads CASSSNLNRVKTQYF. Written as DNA, the CDR3 is TGTGCCAGCAGCTCCAATTTGAACAGGGTAAAGACCCAGTACTTC. Combining the CDR3 with reference TRBV7-8 and TRBJ2-5 gives the whole variable domain GAGVSQSPRYKVAKRGQDVALRCDPISGHVSLFWYQQALGQGPEFLTYFQNEAQLDKSGLPSDRFFAERPEGSVSTLKIQRTQQEDSAVYLCASSSNLNRVKTQYFGPGTRLLVL.

J is TRBJ1-2 and V is TRBV12-5; no reliable D call. The CDR3 has 12 amino acids. CDR1 and CDR2 (germline): LGHNT, FRNRAP. The V and J ends lost 2 bases and 7 bases respectively, with 8 bases between them. As DNA, the CDR3 is TGTGCTAGTGGTTTGAGTGGATTTGGCTACACCTTC. Encoded protein: CASGLSGFGYTF.

This sequence joins TRBV6-1 and TRBJ2-7; D possibly uses TRBD1 or TRBD2 (5 bases each). V lost 8 bases and J 9 bases, leaving 20 bases between the germline ends. Germline assignment: CDR1 MNHNS and CDR2 SASEGT. This CDR3 is 13 amino acids long. The CDR3, as DNA: TGTGCCAGCCGGGACCCCCTTCTAAGTACGCAGTACTTC. Translated: CASRDPLLSTQYF.

J is TRBJ2-3 and V is TRBV9; TRBD2 matches 9 bases. V was clipped by 0 bases and J by 4 bases; unmatched bases: 3. The V gene's germline CDR1 is SGDLS and CDR2 YYNGEE. The CDR3 has 15 residues. The CDR3 DNA reads TGTGCCAGCAGCGTAGGGACTAGCGCGTCAGATACGCAGTATTTT. Protein sequence: CASSVGTSASDTQYF.

DNA for the CDR3: TGTGCCAGCAGCTCGTACAGGCAAGGAGAGATCTCGAAACTGTTTTTT. Its translation: CASSSYRQGEISKLFF. V usage is TRBV7-2 and J usage is TRBJ1-4; maybe TRBD1 (5 bases). The germline V gene encodes CDR1 SGHTA and CDR2 FQGNSA. The V gene lost 4 bases and the J gene lost 11 bases, with 23 bases spanning the gap. This CDR3 has 16 residues.

This chain uses TRBV18 with TRBJ1-1, with D possibly TRBD1 on 6 matching bases. This CDR3 comprises 16 residues. The germline gives CDR1 KGHSH, CDR2 LQKENI. Trimming removed 3 bases from V and 3 bases from J, with 17 bases in between. The CDR3 loop reads CASSPSPGAEDTEAFF. The DNA of the CDR3 is TGTGCCAGCTCACCTTCCCCGGGGGCAGAGGACACTGAAGCTTTCTTT.

In its sample, this clone was seen once. The chain has TRBV4-3 and TRBJ1-1, with 7 bases identical to TRBD1. This CDR3 spans 16 amino acids. Germline V CDR1 and CDR2: LGHNA, YSLEER. V dropped 2 bases and J dropped 3; count of bases not matched to a gene: 9. The CDR3 DNA reads TGCGCCAGCAGCCAAAGCTTAGACAGGGTCTACACTGAAGCTTTCTTT. Translation: CASSQSLDRVYTEAFF.

This rearrangement joins TRBV7-6 to TRBJ2-7; 10 bases fit TRBD2. The length of the CDR3 is 12 residues. V dropped 8 bases and J dropped 6; count of bases not matched to a gene: 4. In germline, CDR1 is SGHVS, CDR2 FNYEAQ. The CDR3: CASGSGGAEQYF. CDR3 nucleotides: TGTGCCAGCGGGAGCGGGGGGGCCGAGCAGTACTTC.

Concerning this clone: Without the conserved terminal phenylalanine or tryptophan, this CDR3 likely stems from a read error. No DNA is shown, since the ends of the CDR3 on it are uncertain; the CDR3 is the one TCRdb lists. The chain carries TRBV6-1 and TRBJ1-1. Germline V gives CDR1 MNHNS, CDR2 SASEGT. The CDR3 is 14 residues long, counting both termini. CDR3 amino acids: CASSELGDGYLLLI.

This clone was seen once. The chain links TRBV11-3 to TRBJ1-3; 7 positions match TRBD1. V lost 4 bases to trimming and J lost 4 bases; unmatched junction nucleotides: 4. CDR1 and CDR2 from the germline V gene are SGHNT and YENEEA. The CDR3 loop spans 14 amino acids. CDR3 bases: TGTGCCAGCAGCTCCCGGGACAGAGGAAACACCATATATTTT. Translation: CASSSRDRGNTIYF.

This clone was observed a few times. The rearrangement links TRBV6-5 to TRBJ2-7; D unresolved. The CDR3 runs 12 residues. The V end lost 4 bases, the J end lost 5 bases, and 9 bases lay between the germline ends. Per germline, CDR1 MNHEY and CDR2 SVGAGI. Written as DNA, the CDR3 is TGTGCCAGCAGTTCCACTACTGACGAGCAGTACTTC. Protein: CASSSTTDEQYF.

This sequence joins TRBV4-1 and TRBJ2-7; TRBD1 aligns across 8 bases. Germline lookup yields CDR1 MGHRA and CDR2 YSYEKL. The CDR3 loop spans 16 amino acids. With 1 base clipped from V and 5 bases from J, the junction kept 10 bases outside the gene matches. The CDR3, as DNA: TGCGCCAGCAGCCAAGTAGAAGGGACAGGCTTCGACGAGCAGTACTTC. Its translation: CASSQVEGTGFDEQYF.

The chain employs TRBV19 and TRBJ1-5; D gene ambiguous. The CDR3 is 13 amino acids. CDR1 is LNHDA and CDR2 is SQIVND in the germline V gene (reference sequence). Trimming stripped 1 base from V and 6 bases from J, with 7 bases between. This CDR3 reads CASSIGFFQPQHF. The CDR3, as DNA: TGTGCCAGTAGTATAGGGTTTTTTCAGCCCCAGCATTTT.

V and J are TRBV5-6 and TRBJ1-2, with D possibly TRBD1 on 5 matching bases. The germline V gene has CDR1 SGHDT and CDR2 YYEEEE. V was trimmed by 1 base and J by 3 bases, leaving 16 bases between them. The CDR3 is 16 amino acids. The CDR3 here is CASSLPSEGIHYGYTF. In nucleotides, the CDR3 is TGTGCCAGCAGCTTGCCTTCCGAGGGGATACACTATGGCTACACCTTC.

The chain is built from TRBV2 and TRBJ2-3, with D perhaps TRBD2 (7 bases). The CDR3 covers 15 residues. Germline V CDR1 and CDR2: SNHLY, FYNNEI. V gave up 4 bases and J gave up 4 bases, with 15 bases separating them. The CDR3 reads CASSVVGGPSDTQYF. The CDR3 DNA follows: TGTGCCAGCAGTGTAGTGGGGGGGCCCTCAGATACGCAGTATTTT.